A single sample is the source of the 10 T cell receptor beta chains below, sequenced in a study of T cell responses to AZD1222 COVID-19 vaccine. Produced via immunoSEQ multiplex PCR; TCRdb's table is partial and in-frame only. The sample lists about 120,000 clones, 88% occurring once. The starting material was peripheral blood, obtained on day 0 of AZD1222 vaccination. These receptors came from an adult in good health.

The rearrangement links TRBV28 to TRBJ1-1; 9 bases are a match to TRBD1. Germline V gene data show CDR1 as MDHEN and CDR2 as SYDVKM. V lost 6 bases to trimming and J lost 5 bases; unmatched junction nucleotides: 10. The CDR3 runs 15 residues. The CDR3 is CASSPTDRGGTEAFF. The CDR3 coding sequence is TGTGCCAGCAGCCCTACGGACAGGGGAGGTACTGAAGCTTTCTTT.

The chain joins TRBV28 to TRBJ2-4; D uncertain. V dropped 5 bases and J dropped 0 bases, with 14 bases sitting between them. This CDR3 contains 16 residues. CDR1 MDHEN and CDR2 SYDVKM come from the germline V gene. The CDR3 DNA reads as TGTGCCAGCAGTCGATCCCGAGCCCTAGCCAAAAACATTCAGTACTTC. This sequence encodes CASSRSRALAKNIQYF.

The rearrangement joins TRBV18 to TRBJ1-5; D is unclear. Germline assignment: CDR1 KGHSH and CDR2 LQKENI. The ends were cut back, 2 bases at V and 4 bases at J, with 6 bases in the middle. This CDR3 is 13 amino acids long. CDR3 coding DNA: TGTGCCAGCTCACCAGGGGAGAATCAGCCCCAGCATTTT. Protein product: CASSPGENQPQHF.

V and J are TRBV19 and TRBJ1-2; the D is unclear. Trimming shortened V by 0 bases and J by 0 bases, and 14 bases separated the two germline ends. The CDR3 covers 17 residues. Germline loops: CDR1 LNHDA, CDR2 SQIVND (reference sequence). This CDR3 is CASSIDGIREANYGYTF. In nucleotides, the CDR3 is TGTGCCAGTAGTATAGACGGGATTCGGGAAGCTAACTATGGCTACACCTTC.

The chain couples TRBV19 to TRBJ2-7; D could derive from TRBD1 or TRBD2 (6 bases each). Deletions cut 3 bases from V and 3 bases from J, with 15 bases between. The CDR3 runs 15 residues. Looked up from germline, CDR1 is LNHDA and CDR2 is SQIVND (reference sequence). The CDR3 here is CASSIPSRGGYEQYF. The CDR3 bases are TGTGCCAGTAGTATTCCCTCCAGGGGAGGCTACGAGCAGTACTTC.

The chain is built from TRBV6-6 and TRBJ1-6, with D possibly TRBD1 on 5 matching bases. The CDR3 spans 15 residues. V lost 0 bases to trimming and J lost 8 bases, with 11 bases between them. In germline, CDR1 is MNHNY, CDR2 SVGAGI (reference sequence). The CDR3 DNA follows: TGTGCCAGCAGTTACTCGCGGCAGGGCCATTCACCCCTCCACTTT. This translates into CASSYSRQGHSPLHF.

The V gene is TRBV18, the J gene TRBJ2-7; D unresolved. V lost 3 bases to trimming and J lost 0 bases, with 9 bases between them. This CDR3 region has 14 residues. From germline, CDR1 is KGHSH and CDR2 LQKENI. This chain's CDR3 is CASSPPHSSYEQYF. In DNA form, the CDR3 reads TGTGCCAGCTCACCTCCTCATAGCTCCTACGAGCAGTACTTC. The whole variable domain, remainder taken from reference TRBV18 and TRBJ2-7, is NAGVMQNPRHLVRRRGQEARLRCSPMKGHSHVYWYRQLPEEGLKFMVYLQKENIIDESGMPKERFSAEFPKEGPSILRIQQVVRGDSAAYFCASSPPHSSYEQYFGPGTRLTVT.

The chain combines TRBV5-5 with TRBJ1-2; possibly TRBD1 for D (6 bases). Germline assignment: CDR1 SGHKS and CDR2 YYEKEE (reference sequence). V was clipped by 6 bases and J by 5 bases, with 17 bases between them. The CDR3 is 14 residues long. CDR3 sequence reads: CASNPIRGTYGYTF. The CDR3 DNA reads TGTGCCAGCAACCCTATCAGGGGCACTTATGGCTACACCTTC.

The gene calls are TRBV24-1 and TRBJ2-7; 14 bases fit TRBD2. J lost 2 bases, V lost 4 bases, and 9 bases had no gene match. This CDR3 region has 18 residues. In germline, CDR1 is KGHDR, CDR2 SFDVKD. The CDR3, as DNA: TGTGCCACCAGTGACAAAGGGACTAGCGGGAGAAGGACCTACGAGCAGTACTTC. Translation: CATSDKGTSGRRTYEQYF.

CDR3 sequence: CASSQDSTVIGYYGYTF. Here the CDR3 DNA reads TGCGCCAGCAGCCAAGATAGCACGGTAATTGGATACTATGGCTACACCTTC. The V gene is TRBV4-3, the J gene TRBJ1-2; D not certain. The CDR3 has 17 residues. Germline V lookup: CDR1 LGHNA, CDR2 YSLEER. Trimming cost V 0 bases and J 3 bases, with 17 bases left between them.